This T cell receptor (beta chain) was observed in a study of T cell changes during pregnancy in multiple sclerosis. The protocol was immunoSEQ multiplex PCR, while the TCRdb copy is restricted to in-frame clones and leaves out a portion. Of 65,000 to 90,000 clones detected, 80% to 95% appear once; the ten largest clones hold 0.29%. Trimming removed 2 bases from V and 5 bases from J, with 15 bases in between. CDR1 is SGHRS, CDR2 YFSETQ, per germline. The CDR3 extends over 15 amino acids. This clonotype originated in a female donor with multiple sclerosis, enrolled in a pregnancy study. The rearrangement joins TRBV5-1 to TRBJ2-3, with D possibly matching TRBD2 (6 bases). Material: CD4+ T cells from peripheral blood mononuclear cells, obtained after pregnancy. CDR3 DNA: TGCGCCAGCAGCTTTGGTAGCGGATTAAAAGATACGCAGTATTTT. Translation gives CASSFGSGLKDTQYF.